The 15 T cell receptor beta chains given below trace back to one sample, sequenced in a study of T cell changes during pregnancy in multiple sclerosis. Repertoires were generated with immunoSEQ multiplex PCR, while TCRdb's copy carries only in-frame clones and drops some. The sample records approximately 40,000 clones, 80% to 95% being singletons. This specimen consisted of CD8+ T cells from peripheral blood mononuclear cells, obtained in the third trimester of pregnancy. These receptors were taken from a female donor with multiple sclerosis, enrolled in a pregnancy study.

This clone was found once. The chain combines TRBV28 with TRBJ2-7, with 11 bases identical to TRBD2. Germline V gives CDR1 MDHEN, CDR2 SYDVKM. The CDR3 totals 13 residues. V trimming: 11 bases; J trimming: 4 bases; junction bases outside the gene matches: 7. Here the CDR3 reads CAGSTSGNYEQYF. CDR3 coding DNA: TGTGCCGGCTCGACTAGCGGGAATTACGAGCAGTACTTC.

The chain uses TRBV2 and TRBJ2-3, with TRBD2 identical over 11 bases. CDR1 is SNHLY, CDR2 FYNNEI, per germline. This CDR3 comprises 18 residues. The junction had 18 bases not matched to a gene; V was cut back by 9 bases and J by 4 bases. The CDR3 DNA is TGTGCCAGACTCGGGACTAGCGGTCCCAGAGGTTGGGCAGATACGCAGTATTTT. Its translation: CARLGTSGPRGWADTQYF.

This clone was seen a handful of times. V is TRBV30 and J is TRBJ1-1; D unclear. V gave up 0 bases and J gave up 0 bases, with 11 bases separating them. Germline V gene sequence: CDR1 GTSNPN, CDR2 SVGIG (reference sequence). The CDR3 totals 15 residues. The CDR3: CAWSVPGFMNTEAFF. The DNA for the CDR3 is TGTGCCTGGAGTGTTCCGGGATTCATGAACACTGAAGCTTTCTTT.

The J gene is TRBJ2-7, the V gene TRBV7-9, with a weak D call TRBD1 (5 bases). Germline-derived CDR1 and CDR2 are SEHNR and FQNEAQ (reference sequence). The CDR3 has 13 amino acids. V lost 5 bases and J 2 bases, leaving 10 bases between the germline ends. CDR3 loop: CASSGRVTYEQYF. The CDR3 coding sequence is TGTGCCAGCAGCGGCAGGGTCACCTACGAGCAGTACTTC.

The rearrangement uses TRBV7-9 and TRBJ2-2; D gene uncertain. V lost 5 bases, J lost 6 bases, and 7 bases lay in between. Germline lookup yields CDR1 SEHNR and CDR2 FQNEAQ (reference sequence). The CDR3 loop spans 12 amino acids. The CDR3 spells CASSPFAGELFF. Written as DNA, the CDR3 is TGTGCCAGCAGCCCCTTCGCCGGGGAGCTGTTTTTT. Combining the CDR3 with reference TRBV7-9 and TRBJ2-2 gives the whole variable domain DTGVSQNPRHKITKRGQNVTFRCDPISEHNRLYWYRQTLGQGPEFLTYFQNEAQLEKSRLLSDRFSAERPKGSFSTLEIQRTEQGDSAMYLCASSPFAGELFFGEGSRLTVL.

V is TRBV7-2 and J is TRBJ2-7, with 14 bases matching TRBD2. The ends lost 5 bases at V and 5 bases at J; junction bases unmatched: 5. The CDR3 contains 15 residues. Per the germline V gene, CDR1 is SGHTA and CDR2 is FQGNSA. The CDR3 loop reads CASSQGTSGSDEQYF. CDR3 DNA: TGTGCCAGCAGCCAAGGGACTAGCGGGAGTGACGAGCAGTACTTC.

The V and J genes are TRBV25-1 and TRBJ2-1, with TRBD2 as a possible D gene (5 bases). The CDR3 totals 12 residues. V was shortened by 4 bases and J by 5 bases, with 6 bases between the two germline ends. The germline gives CDR1 MGHDK, CDR2 SYGVNS. CDR3 amino acids: CASSGGNNEQFF. In DNA form, the CDR3 reads TGTGCCAGCAGTGGAGGGAACAATGAGCAGTTCTTC.

The V and J genes are TRBV27 and TRBJ2-3; the match to TRBD2 covers 10 bases. With V trimmed by 0 bases and J by 8 bases, 11 bases remained unmatched. Germline CDR1 is MNHEY and CDR2 is SMNVEV (reference sequence). This CDR3 comprises 17 residues. In DNA form, the CDR3 reads TGTGCCAGCAGTTTATCGATGGCTAGCGGGAGCGCCGGTACGCAGTATTTT. This gives the protein CASSLSMASGSAGTQYF.

V and J are TRBV4-1 and TRBJ2-7; D might be TRBD2 (6 bases). Trimming removed 3 bases from V and 2 bases from J, with 14 bases in between. The germline V gene has CDR1 MGHRA and CDR2 YSYEKL. This CDR3 contains 15 residues. The CDR3 DNA reads TGCGCCAGCAGCCAGGGGGGACTGAATACCTACGAGCAGTACTTC. Translating it yields CASSQGGLNTYEQYF.

The rearrangement joins TRBV7-9 to TRBJ2-2; TRBD1 matches at 8 bases. The length of the CDR3 is 18 residues. V lost 2 bases, J lost 0 bases, and 8 bases stayed unmatched. Per germline, CDR1 SEHNR and CDR2 FQNEAQ (reference sequence). The CDR3 DNA reads as TGTGCCAGCAGCTTAAGACAGGGGATTTGGGCGAACACCGGGGAGCTGTTTTTT. This sequence encodes CASSLRQGIWANTGELFF. The complete variable domain, with remaining parts taken from reference TRBV7-9 and TRBJ2-2, reads DTGVSQNPRHKITKRGQNVTFRCDPISEHNRLYWYRQTLGQGPEFLTYFQNEAQLEKSRLLSDRFSAERPKGSFSTLEIQRTEQGDSAMYLCASSLRQGIWANTGELFFGEGSRLTVL.

The V gene is TRBV19, the J gene TRBJ2-2, with TRBD2 identical over 7 bases. The CDR3 runs to 17 residues. With V trimmed by 3 bases and J by 0 bases, 7 bases remained unmatched. The V gene's germline CDR1 is LNHDA and CDR2 SQIVND (reference sequence). For the CDR3, the DNA is TGTGCCAGTAGTATCGTAGGACTAGAGACGAACACCGGGGAGCTGTTTTTT. Its protein product is CASSIVGLETNTGELFF.

The V call is TRBV9, the J call TRBJ2-1, with TRBD1 matching 9 bases. J lost 6 bases, V lost 5 bases, and 9 bases had no gene match. The CDR3 is 15 amino acids. Germline CDR1 and CDR2: SGDLS and YYNGEE. This CDR3 reads CASRKEDRGSNEQFF. CDR3 DNA: TGTGCCAGCAGGAAGGAGGACAGGGGAAGCAATGAGCAGTTCTTC.

The chain recombines TRBV4-2 with TRBJ2-7, with 9 bases identical to TRBD2. J was trimmed by 3 bases and V by 2 bases; bases with no gene match: 8. Looked up from germline, CDR1 is LGHNA and CDR2 is YNFKEQ. The CDR3 has 16 amino acids. The CDR3 protein is CASSQMLAGAFYEQYF. Written as DNA, the CDR3 is TGTGCCAGCAGCCAAATGTTAGCGGGAGCTTTCTACGAGCAGTACTTC.

The chain joins TRBV6-1 to TRBJ2-2; 7 bases are a match to TRBD2. Germline V gives CDR1 MNHNS, CDR2 SASEGT. CDR3 length: 17 amino acids. Trimming removed 8 bases from V and 3 bases from J; junction bases left unmatched: 15. The CDR3 is CASRVTAGGDYTGELFF. In DNA, the CDR3 is TGTGCCAGCCGTGTTACGGCTGGGGGGGACTACACCGGGGAGCTGTTTTTT.

This chain joins TRBV5-6 and TRBJ2-7, with unresolved D. CDR1 and CDR2 from the germline V gene are SGHDT and YYEEEE. This CDR3 is built from 16 residues. V gave up 0 bases and J gave up 1 base, with 14 bases separating them. CDR3 region: CASSLVGEPWSYEQYF. CDR3 bases: TGTGCCAGCAGCTTGGTTGGAGAGCCCTGGTCCTACGAGCAGTACTTC.